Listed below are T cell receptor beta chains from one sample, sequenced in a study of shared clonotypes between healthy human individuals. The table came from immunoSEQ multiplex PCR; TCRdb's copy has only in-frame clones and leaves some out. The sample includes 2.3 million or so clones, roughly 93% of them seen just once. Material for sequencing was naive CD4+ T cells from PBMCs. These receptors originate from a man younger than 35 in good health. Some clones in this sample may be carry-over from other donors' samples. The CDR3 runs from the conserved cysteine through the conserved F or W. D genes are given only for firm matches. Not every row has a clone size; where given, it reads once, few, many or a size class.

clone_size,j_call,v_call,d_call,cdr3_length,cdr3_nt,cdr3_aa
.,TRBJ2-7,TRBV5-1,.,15,TGCGCCAGCAGCTTGGGGGGGACTGCCTCCTACGAGCAGTACTTC,CASSLGGTASYEQYF
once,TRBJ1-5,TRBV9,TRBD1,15,TGTGCCAGCAGCCCCCAGGGGGCGCGGGATCAGCCCCAGCATTTT,CASSPQGARDQPQHF
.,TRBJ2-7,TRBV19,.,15,TGTGCCAGTAGTATAGTCCCAGGTTCAGGTTACGAGCAGTACTTC,CASSIVPGSGYEQYF
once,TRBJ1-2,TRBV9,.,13,TGTGCCAGCACCGGACCTATGAACTATGGCTACACCTTC,CASTGPMNYGYTF
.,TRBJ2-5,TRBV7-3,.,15,TGTGCCAGCAGCTTAGGTCTGGGGCCGGGAGAGACCCAGTACTTC,CASSLGLGPGETQYF
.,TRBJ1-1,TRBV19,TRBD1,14,TGTGCCAGCAGCCGGACAGGGTTGGTCACTGAAGCTTTCTTT,CASSRTGLVTEAFF
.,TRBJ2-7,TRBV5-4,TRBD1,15,TGTGCCAGCAGCGTTAGACAGGGGGCTTCCCACGAGCAGTACTTC,CASSVRQGASHEQYF
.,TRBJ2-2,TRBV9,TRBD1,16,TGTGCCAGCAGCGTAGCCCAGGGGGCGAACACCGGGGAGCTGTTTTTT,CASSVAQGANTGELFF
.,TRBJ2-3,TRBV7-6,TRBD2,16,TGTGCCAGCAGCAAAGCGACTAGCGGGAATCAGAATACGCAGTATTTT,CASSKATSGNQNTQYF
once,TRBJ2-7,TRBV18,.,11,TGTGCCAGCTCATTACAGGACGAGCAGTACTTC,CASSLQDEQYF
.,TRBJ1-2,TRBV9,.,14,TGTGCCAGCAGCGTAGAGGGTTTAAAAGTTGGCTACACCTTC,CASSVEGLKVGYTF
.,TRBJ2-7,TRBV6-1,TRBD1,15,TGTGCCAGCAGTGACGGACAGGGGGCCCCCTACGAGCAGTACTTC,CASSDGQGAPYEQYF
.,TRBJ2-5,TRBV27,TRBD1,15,TGTGCCAGCAGTCCGCCGACAGGGGGGCAAGAGACCCAGTACTTC,CASSPPTGGQETQYF
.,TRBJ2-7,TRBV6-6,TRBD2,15,TGTGCCAGCAGTTACTATGAGGGGCGGGGGTACGAGCAGTACTTC,CASSYYEGRGYEQYF
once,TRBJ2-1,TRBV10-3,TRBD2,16,TGTGCCATCAGTGAGTCCGGGACTAGCGGGAGCAATGAGCAGTTCTTC,CAISESGTSGSNEQFF
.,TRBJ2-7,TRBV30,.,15,TGTGCCTGGAGTAAACCCGGAGGACAGCCTTACGAGCAGTACTTC,CAWSKPGGQPYEQYF
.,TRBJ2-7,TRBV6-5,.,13,TGTGCCAGCAGTCGGGCCGGCTCCTACGAGCAGTACTTC,CASSRAGSYEQYF
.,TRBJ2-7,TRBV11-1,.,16,TGTGCCAGCAGCTTATTCGGAGGAAAAGGTTACACCGAGCAGTACTTC,CASSLFGGKGYTEQYF
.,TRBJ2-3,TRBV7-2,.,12,TGTGCCAGCAGCCGGGACGCAGATACGCAGTATTTT,CASSRDADTQYF
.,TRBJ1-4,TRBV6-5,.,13,TGTGCCAGCAAACAGGGTATCAGGGAAAAACTGTTTTTT,CASKQGIREKLFF
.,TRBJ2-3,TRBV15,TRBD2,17,TGTGCCACCAGCAGAGGCCGACTAGCGGGAACCACAGATACGCAGTATTTT,CATSRGRLAGTTDTQYF
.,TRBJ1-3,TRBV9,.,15,TGTGCCAGCAGCGTAGGTCCAGGGACCGGAAACACCATATATTTT,CASSVGPGTGNTIYF
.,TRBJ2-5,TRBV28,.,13,TGTGCCAGCAGCCCGACCGGGTGGGAGACCCAGTACTTC,CASSPTGWETQYF
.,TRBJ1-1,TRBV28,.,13,TGTGCCAGCAGTTATCGGGGGTTCACTGAAGCTTTCTTT,CASSYRGFTEAFF
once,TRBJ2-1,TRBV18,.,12,TGTGCCAGCTCGCCCTTTTATCTCGAGCAGTTCTTC,CASSPFYLEQFF
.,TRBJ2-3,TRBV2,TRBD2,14,TGTGCCAGCAGTGTTGGGGGGGGCACAGATACGCAGTATTTT,CASSVGGGTDTQYF
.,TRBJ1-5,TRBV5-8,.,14,TGTGCCAGCGGGAACAGGGTTAGCAATCAGCCCCAGCATTTT,CASGNRVSNQPQHF
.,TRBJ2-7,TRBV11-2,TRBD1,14,TGTGCCAGCAGCTTGGACAGGGATATGTACGAGCAGTACTTC,CASSLDRDMYEQYF
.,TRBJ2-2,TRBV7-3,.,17,TGTGCCAGCAGCTTAACGGGTCAAGCGAGAAACACCGGGGAGCTGTTTTTT,CASSLTGQARNTGELFF
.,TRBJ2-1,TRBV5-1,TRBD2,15,TGCGCCAGCAGGCCACTAGCGGGAGGGCCTAATGAGCAGTTCTTC,CASRPLAGGPNEQFF
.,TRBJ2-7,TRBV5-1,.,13,TGCGCCAGCAGCCTCCGAAGGGACTACGAGCAGTACTTC,CASSLRRDYEQYF
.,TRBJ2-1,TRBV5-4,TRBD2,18,TGTGCCAGCAGCGACGGGGGGGCTAGCGGGAGTCCCCACAATGAGCAGTTCTTC,CASSDGGASGSPHNEQFF
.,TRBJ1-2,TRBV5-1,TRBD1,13,TGCGCCAGCAGCTTTGAGGGGGCCTATGGCTACACCTTC,CASSFEGAYGYTF
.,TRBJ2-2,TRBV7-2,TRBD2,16,TGTGCCAGCAGCTTTAAGGCGGGAGCCCACACCGGGGAGCTGTTTTTT,CASSFKAGAHTGELFF
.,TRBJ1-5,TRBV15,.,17,TGTGCCACCAGCAGAGGGGTGGAGGGTATGAGCAATCAGCCCCAGCATTTT,CATSRGVEGMSNQPQHF
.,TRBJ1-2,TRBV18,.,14,TGTGCCAGCTCACCAGTGGGCGGAGGGGATGGCTACACCTTC,CASSPVGGGDGYTF
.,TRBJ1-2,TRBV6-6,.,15,TGTGCCAGCAGTTACCCCGGGGAGGGGGACTATGGCTACACCTTC,CASSYPGEGDYGYTF
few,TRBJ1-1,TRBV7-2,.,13,TGTGCCAGCAGCTCCTTCGTGAACACTGAAGCTTTCTTT,CASSSFVNTEAFF
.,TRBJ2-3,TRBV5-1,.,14,TGCGCCAGCAGCTTGGCCGCTAGAACAGATACGCAGTATTTT,CASSLAARTDTQYF
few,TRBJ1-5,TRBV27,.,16,TGTGCCAGCAGTGCCCGAGGCCGACAGGGCAATCAGCCCCAGCATTTT,CASSARGRQGNQPQHF
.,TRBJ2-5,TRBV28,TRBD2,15,TGTGCCAGCAGTCCCTCCGGGAGGGACCAAGAGACCCAGTACTTC,CASSPSGRDQETQYF
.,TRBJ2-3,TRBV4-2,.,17,TGTGCCAGCAGCCAATCTCTTATTGCGCCCGGGCAAAATACGCAGTATTTT,CASSQSLIAPGQNTQYF
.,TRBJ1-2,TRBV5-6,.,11,TGTGCCAGCAGCTCGTACTATGGCTACACCTTC,CASSSYYGYTF
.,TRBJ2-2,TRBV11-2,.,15,TGTGCCAGCAGCTCAGGACACTCGAACACCGGGGAGCTGTTTTTT,CASSSGHSNTGELFF
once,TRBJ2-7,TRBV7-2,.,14,TGTGCCAGCAGCTTAAGGGCAGGGATATACGAGCAGTACTTC,CASSLRAGIYEQYF
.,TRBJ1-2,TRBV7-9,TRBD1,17,TGTGCCAGCAGCTCCCCCTCCGTAGGACAGGGTGGATATGGCTACACCTTC,CASSSPSVGQGGYGYTF
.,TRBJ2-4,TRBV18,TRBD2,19,TGTGCCAGCTCACCGTCTCTAGGCATGCTAGCGGAAGGGGAAAACATTCAGTACTTC,CASSPSLGMLAEGENIQYF
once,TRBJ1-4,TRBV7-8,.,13,TGTGCCAGCAGCTTCGGCCAGCCGGAAAAACTGTTTTTT,CASSFGQPEKLFF
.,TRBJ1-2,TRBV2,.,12,TGTGCCAGCAGCTCCGGGGACTATGGCTACACCTTC,CASSSGDYGYTF